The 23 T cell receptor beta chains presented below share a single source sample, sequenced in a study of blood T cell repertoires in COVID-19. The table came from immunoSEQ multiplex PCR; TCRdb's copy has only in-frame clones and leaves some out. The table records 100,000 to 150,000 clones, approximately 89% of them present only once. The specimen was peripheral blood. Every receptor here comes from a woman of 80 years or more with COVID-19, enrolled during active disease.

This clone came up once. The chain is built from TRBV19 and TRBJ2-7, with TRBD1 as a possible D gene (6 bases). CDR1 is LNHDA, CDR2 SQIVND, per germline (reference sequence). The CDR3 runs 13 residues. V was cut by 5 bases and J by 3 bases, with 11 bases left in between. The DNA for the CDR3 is TGTGCCAGTAGTGGGACAACCCGCTACGAGCAGTACTTC. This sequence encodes CASSGTTRYEQYF.

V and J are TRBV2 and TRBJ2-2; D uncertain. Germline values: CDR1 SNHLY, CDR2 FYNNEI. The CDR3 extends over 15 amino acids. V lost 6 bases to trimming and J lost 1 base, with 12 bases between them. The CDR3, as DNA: TGTGCCAGCAGACAGACACGATTGAACACCGGGGAGCTGTTTTTT. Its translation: CASRQTRLNTGELFF.

The CDR3 region is CASSRDRSREKLFF. The CDR3 DNA follows: TGTGCCAGCAGCCGGGACAGGTCGAGAGAAAAACTGTTTTTT. The rearrangement uses TRBV7-9 and TRBJ1-4; TRBD1 matches 8 bases. V shed 5 bases and J 8 bases; nucleotides not matched to a gene: 7. The CDR3 loop spans 14 amino acids. Germline values: CDR1 SEHNR, CDR2 FQNEAQ (reference sequence). The whole variable domain, remainder taken from reference TRBV7-9 and TRBJ1-4, is DTGVSQNPRHKITKRGQNVTFRCDPISEHNRLYWYRQTLGQGPEFLTYFQNEAQLEKSRLLSDRFSAERPKGSFSTLEIQRTEQGDSAMYLCASSRDRSREKLFFGSGTQLSVL.

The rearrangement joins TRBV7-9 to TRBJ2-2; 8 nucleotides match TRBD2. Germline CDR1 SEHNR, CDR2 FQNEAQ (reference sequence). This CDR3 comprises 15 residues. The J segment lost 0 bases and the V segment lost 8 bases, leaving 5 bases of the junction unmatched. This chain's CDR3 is CASGRAGANTGELFF. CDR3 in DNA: TGTGCCAGCGGTAGAGCGGGAGCGAACACCGGGGAGCTGTTTTTT.

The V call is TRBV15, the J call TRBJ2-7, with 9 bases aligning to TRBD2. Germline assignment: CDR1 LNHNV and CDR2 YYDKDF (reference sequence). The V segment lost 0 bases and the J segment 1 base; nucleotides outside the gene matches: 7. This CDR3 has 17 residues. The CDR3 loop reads CATSRDRGSGSSYEQYF. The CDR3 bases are TGTGCCACCAGCAGAGATCGGGGTAGCGGGAGTTCCTACGAGCAGTACTTC.

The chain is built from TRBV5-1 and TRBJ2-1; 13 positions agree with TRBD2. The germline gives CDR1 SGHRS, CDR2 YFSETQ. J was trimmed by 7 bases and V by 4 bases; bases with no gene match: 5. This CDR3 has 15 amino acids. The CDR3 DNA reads TGCGCCAGCAGCGAGGGACTAGCGGGACTAAATGAGCAGTTCTTC. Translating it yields CASSEGLAGLNEQFF. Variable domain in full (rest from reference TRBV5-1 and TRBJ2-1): KAGVTQTPRYLIKTRGQQVTLSCSPISGHRSVSWYQQTPGQGLQFLFEYFSETQRNKGNFPGRFSGRQFSNSRSEMNVSTLELGDSALYLCASSEGLAGLNEQFFGPGTRLTVL.

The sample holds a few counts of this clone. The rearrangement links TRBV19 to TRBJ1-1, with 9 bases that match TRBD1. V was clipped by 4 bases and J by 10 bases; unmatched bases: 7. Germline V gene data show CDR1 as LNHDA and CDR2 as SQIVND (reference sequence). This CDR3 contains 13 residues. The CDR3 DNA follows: TGTGCCAGTAGTAGTGGACAGGGGCTGAGAGCTTTCTTT. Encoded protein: CASSSGQGLRAFF.

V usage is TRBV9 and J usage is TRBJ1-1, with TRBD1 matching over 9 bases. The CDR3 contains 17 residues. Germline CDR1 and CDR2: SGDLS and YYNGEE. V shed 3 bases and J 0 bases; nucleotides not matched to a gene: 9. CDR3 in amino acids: CASSAGQGRFLNTEAFF. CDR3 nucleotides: TGTGCCAGCAGCGCCGGACAGGGGCGATTCCTGAACACTGAAGCTTTCTTT.

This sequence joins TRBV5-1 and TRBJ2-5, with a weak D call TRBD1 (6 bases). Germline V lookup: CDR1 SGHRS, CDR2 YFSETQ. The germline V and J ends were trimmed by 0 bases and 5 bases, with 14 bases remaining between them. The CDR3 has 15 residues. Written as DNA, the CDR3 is TGCGCCAGCAGCTTGGCCCTACAGGGCGGGGAGACCCAGTACTTC. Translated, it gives CASSLALQGGETQYF.

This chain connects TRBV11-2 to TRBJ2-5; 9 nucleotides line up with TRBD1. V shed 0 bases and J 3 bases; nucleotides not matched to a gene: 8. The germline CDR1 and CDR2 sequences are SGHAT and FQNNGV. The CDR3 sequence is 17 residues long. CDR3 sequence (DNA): TGTGCCAGCAGCTTAGAACCTCCGGGACAGGGAAAAGAGACCCAGTACTTC. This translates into CASSLEPPGQGKETQYF.

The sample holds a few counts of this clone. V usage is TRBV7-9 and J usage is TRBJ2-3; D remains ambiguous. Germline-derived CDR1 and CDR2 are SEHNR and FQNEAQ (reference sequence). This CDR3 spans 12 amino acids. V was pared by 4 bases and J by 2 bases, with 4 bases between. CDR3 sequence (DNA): TGTGCCAGCAGCTCAGTCACAGATACGCAGTATTTT. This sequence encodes CASSSVTDTQYF.

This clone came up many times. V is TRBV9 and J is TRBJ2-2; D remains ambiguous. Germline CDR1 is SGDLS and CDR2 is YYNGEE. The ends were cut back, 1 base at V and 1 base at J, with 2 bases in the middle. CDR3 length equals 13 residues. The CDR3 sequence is CASSVQNTGELFF. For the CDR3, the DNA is TGTGCCAGCAGCGTACAGAACACCGGGGAGCTGTTTTTT.

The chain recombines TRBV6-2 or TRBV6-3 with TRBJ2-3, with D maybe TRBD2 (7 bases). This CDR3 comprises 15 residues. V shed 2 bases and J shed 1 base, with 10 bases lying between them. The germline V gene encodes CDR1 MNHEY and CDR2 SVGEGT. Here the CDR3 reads CASSYRGRGTDTQYF. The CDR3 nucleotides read TGTGCCAGCAGTTACAGGGGGAGGGGCACAGATACGCAGTATTTT.

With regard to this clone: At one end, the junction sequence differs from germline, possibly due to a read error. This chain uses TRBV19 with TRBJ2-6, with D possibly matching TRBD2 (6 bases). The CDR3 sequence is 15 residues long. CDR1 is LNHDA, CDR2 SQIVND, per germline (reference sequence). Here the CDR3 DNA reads TGTGCCAGCAGTACGGGAGACTCTGGGGCCAACGTCCTGACTTTC. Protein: CASSTGDSGANVLTF.

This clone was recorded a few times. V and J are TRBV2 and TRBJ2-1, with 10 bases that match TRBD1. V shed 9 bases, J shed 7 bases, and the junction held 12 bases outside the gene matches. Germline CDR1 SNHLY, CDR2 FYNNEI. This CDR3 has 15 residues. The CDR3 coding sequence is TGTGCCAGTTTCTTAGACAGGGGGCTTAGGAATGAGCAGTTCTTC. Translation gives CASFLDRGLRNEQFF.

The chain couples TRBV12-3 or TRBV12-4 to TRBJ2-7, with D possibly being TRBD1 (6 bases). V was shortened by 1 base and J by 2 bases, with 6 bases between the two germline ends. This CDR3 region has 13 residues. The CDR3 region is CASSLGGPYEQYF. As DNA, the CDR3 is TGTGCCAGCAGTTTAGGGGGGCCCTACGAGCAGTACTTC.

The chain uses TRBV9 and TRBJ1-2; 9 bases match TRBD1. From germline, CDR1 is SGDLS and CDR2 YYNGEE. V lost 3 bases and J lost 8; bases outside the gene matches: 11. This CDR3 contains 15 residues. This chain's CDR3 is CASSGITGQGLGYTF. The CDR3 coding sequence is TGTGCCAGCAGCGGAATTACGGGACAGGGCTTAGGCTACACCTTC.

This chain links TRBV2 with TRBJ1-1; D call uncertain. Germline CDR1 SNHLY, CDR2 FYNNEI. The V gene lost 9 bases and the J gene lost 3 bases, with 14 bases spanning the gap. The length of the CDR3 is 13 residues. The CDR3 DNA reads TGTGCCAGTTCGACCGGTGGAGACACTGAAGCTTTCTTT. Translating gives CASSTGGDTEAFF.

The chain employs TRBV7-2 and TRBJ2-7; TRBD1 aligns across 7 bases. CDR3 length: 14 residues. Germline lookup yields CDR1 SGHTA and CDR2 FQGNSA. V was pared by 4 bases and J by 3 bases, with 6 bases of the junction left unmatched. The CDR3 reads CASSSGTVSYEQYF. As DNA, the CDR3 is TGTGCCAGCAGCTCCGGGACAGTTAGCTACGAGCAGTACTTC.

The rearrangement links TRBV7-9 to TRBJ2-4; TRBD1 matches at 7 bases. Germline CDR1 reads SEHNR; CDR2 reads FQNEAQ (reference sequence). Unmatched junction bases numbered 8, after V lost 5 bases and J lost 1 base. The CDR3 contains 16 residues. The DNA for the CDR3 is TGTGCCAGCAGCCCGTCGACAGGGCGGGCCAAAAACATTCAGTACTTC. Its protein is CASSPSTGRAKNIQYF.

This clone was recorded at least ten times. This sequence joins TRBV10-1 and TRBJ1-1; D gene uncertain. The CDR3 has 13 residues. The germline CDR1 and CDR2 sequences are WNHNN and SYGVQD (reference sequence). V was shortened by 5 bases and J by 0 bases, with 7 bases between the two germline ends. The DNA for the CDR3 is TGCGCCAGCAGTAAGAGATTGAACACTGAAGCTTTCTTT. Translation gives CASSKRLNTEAFF.

The CDR3 bases are TGTGCCAGCAGTACCCCCTGGCCGGGACTAGCGGGAATCGATGAGCAGTTCTTC. Translated, it gives CASSTPWPGLAGIDEQFF. The V gene is TRBV28, the J gene TRBJ2-1, with TRBD2 identical over 13 bases. The germline V gene encodes CDR1 MDHEN and CDR2 SYDVKM. The J segment lost 8 bases and the V segment lost 5 bases, leaving 15 bases of the junction unmatched. This CDR3 contains 18 residues.

The CDR3 loop is CAIRQQDIYNSPLHF. The CDR3, as DNA: TGTGCCATCAGACAACAGGACATCTATAATTCACCCCTCCACTTT. V usage is TRBV10-3 and J usage is TRBJ1-6; tentative D call: TRBD1 (5 bases). There are 15 residues in the CDR3. The germline V gene encodes CDR1 ENHRY and CDR2 SYGVKD. V was clipped by 6 bases and J by 3 bases, with 12 bases between them.